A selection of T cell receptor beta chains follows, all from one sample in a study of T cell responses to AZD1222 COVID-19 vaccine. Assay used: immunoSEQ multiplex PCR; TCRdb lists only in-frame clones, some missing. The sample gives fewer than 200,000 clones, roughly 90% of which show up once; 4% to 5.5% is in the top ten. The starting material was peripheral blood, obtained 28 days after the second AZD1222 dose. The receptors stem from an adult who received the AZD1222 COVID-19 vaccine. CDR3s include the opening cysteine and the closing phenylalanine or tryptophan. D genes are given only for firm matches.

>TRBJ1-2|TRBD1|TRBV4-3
TGCGCCAGCAGCCAAGAAATTGGGACAGCGCCTAACTATGGCTACACCTTC
CASSQEIGTAPNYGYTF
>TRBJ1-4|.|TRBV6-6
TGTGCCAGCACACAGGCTGAGGGGGGTAATGAAAAACTGTTTTTT
CASTQAEGGNEKLFF
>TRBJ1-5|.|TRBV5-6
TGTGCCAGCAGCTTAGGGGGGGCATCGAGCAATCAGCCCCAGCATTTT
CASSLGGASSNQPQHF
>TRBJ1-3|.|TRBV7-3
TGTGCCAGCAGCTCCTCCGTTGGAAACACCATATATTTT
CASSSSVGNTIYF
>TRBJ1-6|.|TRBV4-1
TGCGCCAGCAGCCCTTACCCGGCGGGGGATAAGCGGTCACCCCTCCACTTT
CASSPYPAGDKRSPLHF
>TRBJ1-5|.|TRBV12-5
TGTGCTAGTGCCGAGGGGATGGGCAATCAGCCCCAGCATTTT
CASAEGMGNQPQHF
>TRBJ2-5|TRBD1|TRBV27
TGTGCCAGCAGTAGCCGGACAGGGGGGCGACAAGAGACCCAGTACTTC
CASSSRTGGRQETQYF
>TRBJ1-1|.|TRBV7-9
TGTGCCAGCAGTTCAAATGGGCCCACTGAAGCTTTCTTT
CASSSNGPTEAFF
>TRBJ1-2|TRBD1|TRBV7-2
TGTGCCAGCAGGACGGGAGGGGGCGGCAAGTATGGCTACACCTTC
CASRTGGGGKYGYTF
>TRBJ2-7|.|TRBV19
TGTGCCAGTTCACCGGGGGCAGGGTACGAGCAGTACTTC
CASSPGAGYEQYF
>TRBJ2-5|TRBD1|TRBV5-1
TGCGCCAGCAGCCCCGGACAGGGGGCGGAGACCCAGTACTTC
CASSPGQGAETQYF
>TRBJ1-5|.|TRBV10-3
TGTGCCATCAGTGAGTTTGAAGGGAGCAATCAGCCCCAGCATTTT
CAISEFEGSNQPQHF
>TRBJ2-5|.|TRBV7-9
TGTGCCAGCAGCCCCGGGACTGGGCAAGAGACCCAGTACTTC
CASSPGTGQETQYF
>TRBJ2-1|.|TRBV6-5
TGTGCCAGCAGTTCCAAGGATGAGCAGTTCTTC
CASSSKDEQFF
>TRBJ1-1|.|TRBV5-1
TGCGCCAGCAGCTTGGTGGGCGTCACTGAAGCTTTCTTT
CASSLVGVTEAFF
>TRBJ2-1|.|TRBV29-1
TGCAGCGTTGGTCGGTCAGGGGTCATCAATGAGCAGTTCTTC
CSVGRSGVINEQFF
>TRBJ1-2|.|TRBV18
TGTGCCAGCTCATCAACATTCCGGTTGGGAGGCTACACCTTC
CASSSTFRLGGYTF
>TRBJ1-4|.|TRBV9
TGTGCCAGCAGCGTCGGAGGTGGTGAAAAACTGTTTTTT
CASSVGGGEKLFF
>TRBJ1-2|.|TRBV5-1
TGCGCCAGCAGCTTGGTTGGAGGTGGGAGCTATGGCTACACCTTC
CASSLVGGGSYGYTF
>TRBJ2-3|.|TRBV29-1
TGCAGCGTTGAACTAAGCGTCCGCACAGATACGCAGTATTTT
CSVELSVRTDTQYF
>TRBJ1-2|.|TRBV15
TGTGCCACCAGCAGAGGGGAGGGTAGCTATGGCTACACCTTC
CATSRGEGSYGYTF
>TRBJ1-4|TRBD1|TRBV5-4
TGTGCCAGCAGCTGGGGACAGAATGAAAAACTGTTTTTT
CASSWGQNEKLFF
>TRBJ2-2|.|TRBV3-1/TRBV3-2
TGTGCCAGCAGCCAAGAACAGTATAGGGTCGGGGAGCTGTTTTTT
CASSQEQYRVGELFF
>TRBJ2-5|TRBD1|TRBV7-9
TGTGCCAGCAGCCCATCAGGGGGCGAGAGGGAGACCCAGTACTTC
CASSPSGGERETQYF
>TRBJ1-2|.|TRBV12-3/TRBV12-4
TGTGCCAGCACGGGCAGTTATAACTATGGCTACACCTTC
CASTGSYNYGYTF